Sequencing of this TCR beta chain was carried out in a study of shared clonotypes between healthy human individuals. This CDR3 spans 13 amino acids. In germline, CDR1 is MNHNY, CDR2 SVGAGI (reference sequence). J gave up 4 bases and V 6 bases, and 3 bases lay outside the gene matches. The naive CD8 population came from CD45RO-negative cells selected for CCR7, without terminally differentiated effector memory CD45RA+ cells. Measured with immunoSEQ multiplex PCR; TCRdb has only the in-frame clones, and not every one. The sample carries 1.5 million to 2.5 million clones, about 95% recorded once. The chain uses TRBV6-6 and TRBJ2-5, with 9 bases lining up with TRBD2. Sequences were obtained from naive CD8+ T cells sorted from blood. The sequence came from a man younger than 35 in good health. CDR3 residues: CASRLLAGETQYF. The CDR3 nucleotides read TGTGCCAGCAGGTTACTAGCGGGAGAGACCCAGTACTTC.